This T cell receptor beta chain was identified in a study of control samples from healthy donors and cancer patients. With 3 bases removed from V and 8 bases from J, the gap between germline ends came to 4 bases. The CDR3 length is 9 residues. Germline assignment: CDR1 DFQATT and CDR2 SNEGSKA (reference sequence). Sequenced by immunoSEQ multiplex PCR; TCRdb stores in-frame clones only, minus some. The sample records around 41,000 clones, around 94% being singletons. This chain joins TRBV20-1 and TRBJ1-2; no clear D gene. This sequence was found in a man between 60 and 75 years old in good health. The sequencing input was blood. CDR3 loop: CSASWGYTF. The CDR3 DNA is TGCAGTGCTAGTTGGGGCTACACCTTC.